The T cell receptor (beta chain) described here comes from a study of molecular identifiers for immune sequencing clone quantification. Study context: Replicates involved a five-way split of RNA from around 20,000 or 100,000 naive CD8 cells, with sequencing of four.

Ten or more counts support this clonotype. What it recognizes is unknown. The CDR3 has 19 amino acids. Germline CDR1 is MNHEY and CDR2 is SVGEGT. J gave up 0 bases and V 0 bases, and 11 bases lay outside the gene matches. Study findings and constraints: Under 1% of molecules in naive cells, but over 98% of effector molecules, belonged to clones above 20 RNA copies. Underestimation of highly expanded clone sizes could arise where identical TCR molecules share a barcode.

TCRdb reanalysed the PCR reads using MiXCR and keeps one entry per CDR3 protein. The repertoire holds about 640,000 distinct CDR3 sequences, with about 20% as singletons. A CD8+CD4-CCR7+CD45RA+ phenotype served as the sorting definition for naive CD8 T cells. Input material: naive CD8+ T cells from blood, with Jurkat cell RNA spiked in. The sample's subset: FACS-sorted CD8+CD4-CCR7+CD45RA+ naive T cells. The receptor was derived from a human donor in good health. Some libraries in this study had Jurkat cell RNA spiked in. The chain is built from TRBV6-2 or TRBV6-3 and TRBJ1-5; 7 nucleotides align to TRBD1. This chain's CDR3 is CASSYSDRTVPPSNQPQHF. CDR3 coding DNA: TGTGCCAGCAGTTACTCGGACAGGACCGTCCCCCCTAGCAATCAGCCCCAGCATTTT.